This TCR beta chain was sequenced during a study of blood T cell repertoires in COVID-19. Across the whole study: The cDNA or gDNA used as material had been derived from T cells, B-cell-depleted T cells, or PBMCs.

Original processing methods: Estimates of nucleated cell counts were drawn from the amplification of reference gene primers. The protocol was immunoSEQ multiplex PCR, while the TCRdb copy is restricted to in-frame clones and leaves out a portion. V, J and clone size derive from that table, while D and trimming were established from the DNA sequence. This sample carries about 200,000 clones, about nine tenths of them seen once, and the ten largest clones take over 4.5%. Sequenced: peripheral blood. This receptor was taken from a man older than 75 with acute or convalescent COVID-19.

This CDR3 is CAISGTGGGSTDTQYF. The CDR3 DNA sequence: TGTGCCATCAGCGGGACAGGGGGCGGTAGCACAGATACGCAGTATTTT. The rearrangement joins TRBV10-3 to TRBJ2-3, with TRBD1 matching over 12 bases. Losses at the gene ends were 6 bases for V and 0 bases for J; bases not matched to a gene: 4. The CDR3 runs 16 residues. Germline CDR1 ENHRY, CDR2 SYGVKD.